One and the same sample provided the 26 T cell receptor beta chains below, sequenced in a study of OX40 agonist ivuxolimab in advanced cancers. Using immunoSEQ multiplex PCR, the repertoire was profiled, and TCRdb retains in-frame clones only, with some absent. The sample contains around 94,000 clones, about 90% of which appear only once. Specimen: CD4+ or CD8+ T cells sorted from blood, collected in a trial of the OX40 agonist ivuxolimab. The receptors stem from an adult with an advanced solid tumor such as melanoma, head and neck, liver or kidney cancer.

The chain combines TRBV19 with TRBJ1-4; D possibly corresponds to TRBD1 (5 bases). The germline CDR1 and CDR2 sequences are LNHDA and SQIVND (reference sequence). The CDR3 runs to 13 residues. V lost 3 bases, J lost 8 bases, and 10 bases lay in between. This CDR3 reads CASSMGTGEKLFF. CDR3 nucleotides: TGTGCCAGTAGTATGGGGACGGGGGAAAAACTGTTTTTT.

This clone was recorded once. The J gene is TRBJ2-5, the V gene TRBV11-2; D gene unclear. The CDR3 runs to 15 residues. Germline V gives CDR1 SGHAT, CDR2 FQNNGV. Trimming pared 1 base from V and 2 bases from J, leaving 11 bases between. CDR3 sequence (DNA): TGTGCCAGCAGCTTAGGGACGGTGGTTCAAGAGACCCAGTACTTC. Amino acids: CASSLGTVVQETQYF.

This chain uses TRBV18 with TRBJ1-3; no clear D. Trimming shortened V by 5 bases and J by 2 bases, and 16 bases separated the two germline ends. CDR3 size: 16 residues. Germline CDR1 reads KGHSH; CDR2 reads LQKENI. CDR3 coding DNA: TGTGCCAGCTCAACAACTCGGAGTCAGACTGGAAACACCATATATTTT. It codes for CASSTTRSQTGNTIYF.

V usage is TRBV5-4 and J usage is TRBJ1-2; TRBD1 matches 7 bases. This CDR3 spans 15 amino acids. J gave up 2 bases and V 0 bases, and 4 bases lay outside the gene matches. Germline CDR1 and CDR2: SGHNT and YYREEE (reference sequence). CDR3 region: CASSLVTGTNYGYTF. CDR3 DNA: TGTGCCAGCAGCTTGGTGACAGGGACGAACTATGGCTACACCTTC.

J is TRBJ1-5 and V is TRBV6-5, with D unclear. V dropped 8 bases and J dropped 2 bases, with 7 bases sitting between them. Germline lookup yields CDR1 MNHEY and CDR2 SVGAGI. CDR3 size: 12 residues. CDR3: CASGVGNQPQHF. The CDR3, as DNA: TGTGCCAGCGGTGTCGGCAATCAGCCCCAGCATTTT.

The CDR3 spells CAISESGSSGYNEQFF. Written as DNA, the CDR3 is TGTGCCATCAGTGAGTCGGGTAGCTCTGGGTACAATGAGCAGTTCTTC. The V call is TRBV10-3, the J call TRBJ2-1; D not certain. Per germline, CDR1 ENHRY and CDR2 SYGVKD. CDR3 length: 16 residues. The V and J ends lost 0 bases and 4 bases respectively, with 13 bases between them.

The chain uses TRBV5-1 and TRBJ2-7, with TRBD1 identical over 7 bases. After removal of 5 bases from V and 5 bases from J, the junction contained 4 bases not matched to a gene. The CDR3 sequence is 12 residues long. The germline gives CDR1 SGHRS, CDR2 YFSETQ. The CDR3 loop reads CASSWQGDEQYF. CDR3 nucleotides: TGCGCCAGCAGTTGGCAGGGGGACGAGCAGTACTTC. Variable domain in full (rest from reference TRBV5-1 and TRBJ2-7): KAGVTQTPRYLIKTRGQQVTLSCSPISGHRSVSWYQQTPGQGLQFLFEYFSETQRNKGNFPGRFSGRQFSNSRSEMNVSTLELGDSALYLCASSWQGDEQYFGPGTRLTVT.

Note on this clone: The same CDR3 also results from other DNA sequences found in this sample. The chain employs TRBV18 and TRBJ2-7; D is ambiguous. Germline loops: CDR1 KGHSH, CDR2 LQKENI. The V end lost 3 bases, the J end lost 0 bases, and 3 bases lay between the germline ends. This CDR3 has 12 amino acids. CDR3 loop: CASSPSSYEQYF. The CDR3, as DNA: TGTGCCAGCTCACCCAGCTCCTACGAGCAGTACTTC. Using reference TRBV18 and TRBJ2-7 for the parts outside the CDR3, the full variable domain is NAGVMQNPRHLVRRRGQEARLRCSPMKGHSHVYWYRQLPEEGLKFMVYLQKENIIDESGMPKERFSAEFPKEGPSILRIQQVVRGDSAAYFCASSPSSYEQYFGPGTRLTVT.

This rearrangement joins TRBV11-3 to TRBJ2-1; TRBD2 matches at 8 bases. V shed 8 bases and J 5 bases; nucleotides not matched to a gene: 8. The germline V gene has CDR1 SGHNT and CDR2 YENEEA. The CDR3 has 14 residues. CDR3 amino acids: CASSGTSVDNEQFF. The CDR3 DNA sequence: TGTGCCAGCTCGGGGACTAGTGTCGACAATGAGCAGTTCTTC.

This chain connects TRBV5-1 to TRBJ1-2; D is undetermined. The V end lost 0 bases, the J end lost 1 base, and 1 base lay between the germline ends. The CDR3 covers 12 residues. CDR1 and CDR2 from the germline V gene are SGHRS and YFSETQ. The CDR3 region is CASSLDNYGYTF. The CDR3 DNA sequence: TGCGCCAGCAGCTTGGATAACTATGGCTACACCTTC.

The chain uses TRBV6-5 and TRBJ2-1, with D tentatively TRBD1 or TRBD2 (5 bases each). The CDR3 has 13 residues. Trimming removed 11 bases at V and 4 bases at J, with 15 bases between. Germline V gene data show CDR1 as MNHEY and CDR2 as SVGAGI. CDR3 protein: CAAPPEGYNEQFF. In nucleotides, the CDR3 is TGTGCCGCCCCACCTGAGGGGTACAATGAGCAGTTCTTC.

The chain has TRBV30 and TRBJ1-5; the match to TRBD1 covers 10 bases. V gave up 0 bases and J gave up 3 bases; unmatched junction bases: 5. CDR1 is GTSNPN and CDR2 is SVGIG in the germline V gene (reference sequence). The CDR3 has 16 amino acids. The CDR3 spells CAWSVVDRGFNQPQHF. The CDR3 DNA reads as TGTGCCTGGAGTGTCGTGGACAGGGGGTTCAATCAGCCCCAGCATTTT.

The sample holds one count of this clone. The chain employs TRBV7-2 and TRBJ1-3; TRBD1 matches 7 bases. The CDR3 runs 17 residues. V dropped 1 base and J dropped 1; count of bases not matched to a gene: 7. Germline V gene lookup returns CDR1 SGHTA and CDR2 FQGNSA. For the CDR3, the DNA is TGTGCCAGCAGCTTAGGTGTAGGGGGCCTTTCTGGAAACACCATATATTTT. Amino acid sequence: CASSLGVGGLSGNTIYF.

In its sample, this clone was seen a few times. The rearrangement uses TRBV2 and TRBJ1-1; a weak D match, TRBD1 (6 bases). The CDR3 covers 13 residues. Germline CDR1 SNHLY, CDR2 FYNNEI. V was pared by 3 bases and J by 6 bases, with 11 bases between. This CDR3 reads CASSDNRDAEAFF. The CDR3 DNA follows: TGTGCCAGCAGTGATAACAGGGACGCTGAAGCTTTCTTT.

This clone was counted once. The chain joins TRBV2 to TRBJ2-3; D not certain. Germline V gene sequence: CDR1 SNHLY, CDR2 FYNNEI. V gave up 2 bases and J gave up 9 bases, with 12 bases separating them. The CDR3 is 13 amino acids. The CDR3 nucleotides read TGTGCCAGCAGTGAACGAGGCTTCGGGACGCAGTATTTT. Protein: CASSERGFGTQYF. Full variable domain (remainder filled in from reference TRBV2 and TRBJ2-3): EPEVTQTPSHQVTQMGQEVILRCVPISNHLYFYWYRQILGQKVEFLVSFYNNEISEKSEIFDDQFSVERPDGSNFTLKIRSTKLEDSAMYFCASSERGFGTQYFGPGTRLTVL.

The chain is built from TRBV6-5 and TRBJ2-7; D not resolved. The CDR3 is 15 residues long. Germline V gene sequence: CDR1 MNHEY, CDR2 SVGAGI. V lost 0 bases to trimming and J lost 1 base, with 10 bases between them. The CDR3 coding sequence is TGTGCCAGCAGTTACTCGACTCGAGCGTCCTACGAGCAGTACTTC. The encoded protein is CASSYSTRASYEQYF.

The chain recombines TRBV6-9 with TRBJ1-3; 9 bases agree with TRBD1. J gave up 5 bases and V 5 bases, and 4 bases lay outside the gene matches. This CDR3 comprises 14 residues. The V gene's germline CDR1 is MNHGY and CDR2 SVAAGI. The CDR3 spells CASSPDRGRNTIYF. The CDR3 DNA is TGTGCCAGCAGTCCGGACAGGGGCAGAAACACCATATATTTT.

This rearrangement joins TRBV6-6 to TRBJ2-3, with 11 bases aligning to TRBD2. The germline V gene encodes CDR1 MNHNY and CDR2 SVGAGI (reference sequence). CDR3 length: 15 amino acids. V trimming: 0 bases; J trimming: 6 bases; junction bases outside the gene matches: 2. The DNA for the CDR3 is TGTGCCAGCAGTTACTCTAGCGGGAGGGGGGATACGCAGTATTTT. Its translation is CASSYSSGRGDTQYF.

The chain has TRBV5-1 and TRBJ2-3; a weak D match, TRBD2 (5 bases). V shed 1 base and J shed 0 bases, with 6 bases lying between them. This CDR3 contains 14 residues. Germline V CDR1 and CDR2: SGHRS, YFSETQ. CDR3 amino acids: CASSLRGSTDTQYF. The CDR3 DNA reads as TGCGCCAGCAGCTTGCGAGGGAGCACAGATACGCAGTATTTT.

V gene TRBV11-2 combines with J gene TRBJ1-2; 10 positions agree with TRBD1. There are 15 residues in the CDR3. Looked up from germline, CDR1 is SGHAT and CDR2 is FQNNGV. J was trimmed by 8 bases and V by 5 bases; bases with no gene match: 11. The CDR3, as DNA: TGTGCCAGCAGCCGAGAAGGGACAGGGGAAGACGGCTACACCTTC. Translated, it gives CASSREGTGEDGYTF.

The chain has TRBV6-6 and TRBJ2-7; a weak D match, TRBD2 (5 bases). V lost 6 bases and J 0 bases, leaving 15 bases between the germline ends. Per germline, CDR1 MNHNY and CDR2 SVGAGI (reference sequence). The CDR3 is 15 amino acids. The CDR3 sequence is CASSPSSGVSYEQYF. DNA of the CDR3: TGTGCCAGCAGCCCCTCCAGCGGTGTCTCCTACGAGCAGTACTTC.

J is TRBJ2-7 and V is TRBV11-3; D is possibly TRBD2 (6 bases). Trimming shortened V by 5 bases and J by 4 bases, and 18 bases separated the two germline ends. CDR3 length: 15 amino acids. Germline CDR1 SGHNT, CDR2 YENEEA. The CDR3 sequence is CASSLFSSGNYEQYF. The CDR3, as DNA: TGTGCCAGCAGCCTCTTTAGTAGCGGAAATTACGAGCAGTACTTC. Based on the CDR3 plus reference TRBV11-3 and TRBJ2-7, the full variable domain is EAGVVQSPRYKIIEKKQPVAFWCNPISGHNTLYWYLQNLGQGPELLIRYENEEAVDDSQLPKDRFSAERLKGVDSTLKIQPAELGDSAVYLCASSLFSSGNYEQYFGPGTRLTVT.

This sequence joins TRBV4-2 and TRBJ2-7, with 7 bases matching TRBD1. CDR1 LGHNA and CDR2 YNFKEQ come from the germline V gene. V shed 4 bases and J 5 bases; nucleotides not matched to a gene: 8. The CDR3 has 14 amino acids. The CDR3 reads CASSPRQGLHEQYF. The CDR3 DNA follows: TGTGCCAGCAGCCCCCGACAGGGTCTCCACGAGCAGTACTTC.

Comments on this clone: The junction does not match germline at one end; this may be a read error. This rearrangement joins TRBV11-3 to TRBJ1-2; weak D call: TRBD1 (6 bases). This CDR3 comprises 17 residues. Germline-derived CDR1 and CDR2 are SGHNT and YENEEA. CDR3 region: CASSLALPGQPPYGYTF. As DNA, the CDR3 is TGTGCCAGCAGTTTAGCACTCCCGGGACAACCTCCCTATGGCTACACCTTC.

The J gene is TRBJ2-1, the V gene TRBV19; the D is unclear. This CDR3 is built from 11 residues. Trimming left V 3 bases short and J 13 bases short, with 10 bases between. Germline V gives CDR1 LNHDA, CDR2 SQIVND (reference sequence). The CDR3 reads CASSMGSPQFF. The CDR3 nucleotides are TGTGCCAGTAGTATGGGATCCCCCCAGTTCTTC. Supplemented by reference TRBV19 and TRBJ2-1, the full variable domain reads DGGITQSPKYLFRKEGQNVTLSCEQNLNHDAMYWYRQDPGQGLRLIYYSQIVNDFQKGDIAEGYSVSREKKESFPLTVTSAQKNPTAFYLCASSMGSPQFFGPGTRLTVL.

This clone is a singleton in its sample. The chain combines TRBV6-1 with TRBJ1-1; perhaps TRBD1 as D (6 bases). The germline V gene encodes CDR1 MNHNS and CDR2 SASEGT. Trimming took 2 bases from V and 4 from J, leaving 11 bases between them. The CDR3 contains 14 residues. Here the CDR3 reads CASSETRGSTEAFF. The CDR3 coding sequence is TGTGCCAGCAGTGAAACCAGGGGTTCCACTGAAGCTTTCTTT.